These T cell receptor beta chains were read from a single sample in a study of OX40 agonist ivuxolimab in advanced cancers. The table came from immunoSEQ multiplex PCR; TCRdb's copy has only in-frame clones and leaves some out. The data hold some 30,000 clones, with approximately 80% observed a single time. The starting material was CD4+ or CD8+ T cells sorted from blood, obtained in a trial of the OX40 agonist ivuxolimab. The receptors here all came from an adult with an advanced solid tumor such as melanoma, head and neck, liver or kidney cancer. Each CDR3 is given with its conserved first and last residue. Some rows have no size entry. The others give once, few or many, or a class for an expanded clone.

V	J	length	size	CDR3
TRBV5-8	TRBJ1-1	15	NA	CASSLRTASSTEAFF
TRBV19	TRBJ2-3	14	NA	CASSLDQLTDTQYF
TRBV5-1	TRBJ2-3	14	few	CASSLERSADTQYF
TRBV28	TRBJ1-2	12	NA	CASTRSSYGYTF
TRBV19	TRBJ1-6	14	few	CASSTQGGGSPLHF
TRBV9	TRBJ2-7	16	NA	CASISTHTRMVGEQYF
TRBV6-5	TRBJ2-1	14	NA	CASSRQGAPFEQFF
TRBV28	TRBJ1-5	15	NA	CASSLGARVNQPQHF
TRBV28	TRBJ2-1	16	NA	CASSLTDQTGRNEQFF
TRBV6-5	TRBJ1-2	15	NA	CASSYSTGLNYGYTF